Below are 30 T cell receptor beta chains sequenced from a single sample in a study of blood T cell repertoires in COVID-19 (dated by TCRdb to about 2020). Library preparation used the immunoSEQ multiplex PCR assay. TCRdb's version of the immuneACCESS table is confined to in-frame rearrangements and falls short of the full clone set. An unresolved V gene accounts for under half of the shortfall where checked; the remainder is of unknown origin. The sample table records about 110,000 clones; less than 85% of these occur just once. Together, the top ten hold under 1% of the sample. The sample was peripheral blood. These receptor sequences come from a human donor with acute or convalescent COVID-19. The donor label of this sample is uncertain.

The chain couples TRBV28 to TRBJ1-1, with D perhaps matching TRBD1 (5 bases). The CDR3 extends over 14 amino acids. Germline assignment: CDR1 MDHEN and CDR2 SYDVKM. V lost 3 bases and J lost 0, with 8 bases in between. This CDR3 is CASSFWGLNTEAFF. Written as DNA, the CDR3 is TGTGCCAGCAGTTTCTGGGGCTTGAACACTGAAGCTTTCTTT.

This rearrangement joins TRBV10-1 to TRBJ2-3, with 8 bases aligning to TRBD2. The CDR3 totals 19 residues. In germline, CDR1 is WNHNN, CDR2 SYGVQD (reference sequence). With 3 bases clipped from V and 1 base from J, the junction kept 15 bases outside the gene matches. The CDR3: CASSDPKKGATSGTDTQYF. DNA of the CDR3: TGCGCCAGCAGTGACCCCAAAAAAGGAGCGACTAGCGGCACAGATACGCAGTATTTT.

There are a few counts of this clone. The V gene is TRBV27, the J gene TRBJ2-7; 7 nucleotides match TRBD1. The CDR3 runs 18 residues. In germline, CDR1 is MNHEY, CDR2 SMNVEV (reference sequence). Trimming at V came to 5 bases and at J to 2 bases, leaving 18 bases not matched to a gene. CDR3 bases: TGTGCCAGCAGTGAGCTGACCCCTTTCCGACAGGGCGCCTACGAGCAGTACTTC. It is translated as CASSELTPFRQGAYEQYF.

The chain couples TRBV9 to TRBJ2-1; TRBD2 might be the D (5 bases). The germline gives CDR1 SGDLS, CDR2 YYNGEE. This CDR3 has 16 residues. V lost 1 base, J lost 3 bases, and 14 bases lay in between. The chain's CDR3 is CASSVSSTDVYNEQFF. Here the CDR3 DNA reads TGTGCCAGCAGCGTATCTAGCACAGACGTCTACAATGAGCAGTTCTTC.

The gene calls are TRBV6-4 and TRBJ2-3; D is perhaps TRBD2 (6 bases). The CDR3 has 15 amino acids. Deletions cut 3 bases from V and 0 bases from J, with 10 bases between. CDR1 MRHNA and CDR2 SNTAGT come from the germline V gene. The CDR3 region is CASSELAASTDTQYF. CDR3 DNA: TGTGCCAGCAGTGAACTAGCCGCGAGCACAGATACGCAGTATTTT.

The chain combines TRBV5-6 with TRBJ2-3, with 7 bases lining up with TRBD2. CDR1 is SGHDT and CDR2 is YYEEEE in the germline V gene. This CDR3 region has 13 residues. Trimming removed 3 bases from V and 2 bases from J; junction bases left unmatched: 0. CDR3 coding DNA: TGTGCCAGCAGCTGGGACTACACAGATACGCAGTATTTT. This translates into CASSWDYTDTQYF.

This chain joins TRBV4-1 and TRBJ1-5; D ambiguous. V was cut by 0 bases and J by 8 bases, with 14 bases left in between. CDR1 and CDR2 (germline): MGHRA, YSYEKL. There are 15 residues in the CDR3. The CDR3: CASSQDPAGREPQHF. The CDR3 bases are TGCGCCAGCAGCCAAGATCCCGCGGGGAGAGAGCCCCAGCATTTT.

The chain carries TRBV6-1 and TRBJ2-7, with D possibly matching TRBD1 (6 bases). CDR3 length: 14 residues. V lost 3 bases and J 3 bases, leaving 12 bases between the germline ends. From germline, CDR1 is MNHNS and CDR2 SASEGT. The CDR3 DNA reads TGTGCCAGCAGTGAGGGTAGGGGGTACTACGAGCAGTACGTC. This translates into CASSEGRGYYEQYV.

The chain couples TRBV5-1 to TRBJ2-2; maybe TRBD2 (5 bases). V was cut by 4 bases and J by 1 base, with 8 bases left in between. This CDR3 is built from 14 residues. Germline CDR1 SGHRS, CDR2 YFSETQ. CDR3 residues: CASSPEGNTGELFF. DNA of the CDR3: TGCGCCAGCAGCCCCGAGGGGAACACCGGGGAGCTGTTTTTT. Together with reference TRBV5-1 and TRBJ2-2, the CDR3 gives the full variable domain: KAGVTQTPRYLIKTRGQQVTLSCSPISGHRSVSWYQQTPGQGLQFLFEYFSETQRNKGNFPGRFSGRQFSNSRSEMNVSTLELGDSALYLCASSPEGNTGELFFGEGSRLTVL.

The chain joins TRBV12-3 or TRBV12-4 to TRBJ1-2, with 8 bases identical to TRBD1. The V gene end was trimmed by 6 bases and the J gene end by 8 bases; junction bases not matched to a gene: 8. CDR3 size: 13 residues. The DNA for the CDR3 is TGTGCCAGCAGGGGGACAGGCGCGAACGGCTACACCTTC. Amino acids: CASRGTGANGYTF.

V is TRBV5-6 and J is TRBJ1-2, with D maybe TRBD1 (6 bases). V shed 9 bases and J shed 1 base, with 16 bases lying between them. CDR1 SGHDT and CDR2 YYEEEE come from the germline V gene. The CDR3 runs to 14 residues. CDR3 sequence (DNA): TGTGCCACCGCTCTAAGCAGGGGTAACTATGGCTACACCTTC. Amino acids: CATALSRGNYGYTF.

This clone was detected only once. Here the CDR3 DNA reads TGTGCCACTTTAAGCGGGACACACAGACACACAGATACGCAGTATTTT. Translating gives CATLSGTHRHTDTQYF. The rearrangement uses TRBV15 and TRBJ2-3; tentatively, D is TRBD2 (7 bases). The V gene's germline CDR1 is LNHNV and CDR2 YYDKDF (reference sequence). V lost 9 bases to trimming and J lost 2 bases, with 21 bases between them. The CDR3 extends over 16 amino acids.

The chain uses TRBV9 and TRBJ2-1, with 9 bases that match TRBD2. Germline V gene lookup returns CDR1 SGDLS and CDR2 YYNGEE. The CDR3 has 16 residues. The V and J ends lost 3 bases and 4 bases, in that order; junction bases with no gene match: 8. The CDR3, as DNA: TGTGCCAGCAGCGCGCGGCCAGCGGGGGGTTACAATGAGCAGTTCTTC. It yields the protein CASSARPAGGYNEQFF.

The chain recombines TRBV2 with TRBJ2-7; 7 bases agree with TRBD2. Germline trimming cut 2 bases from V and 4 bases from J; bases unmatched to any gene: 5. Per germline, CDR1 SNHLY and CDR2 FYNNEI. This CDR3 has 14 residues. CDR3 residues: CASSESRGGYEQYV. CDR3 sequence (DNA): TGTGCCAGCAGTGAATCAAGGGGAGGGTACGAGCAGTACGTC.

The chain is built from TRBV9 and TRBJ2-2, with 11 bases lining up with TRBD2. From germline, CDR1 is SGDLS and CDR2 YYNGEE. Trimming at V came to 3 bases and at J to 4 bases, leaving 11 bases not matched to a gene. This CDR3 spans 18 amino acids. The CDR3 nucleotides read TGTGCCAGCAGCGCTCTGACCTTAGCGGGGGGGCCCACCGGGGAGCTGTTTTTT. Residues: CASSALTLAGGPTGELFF.

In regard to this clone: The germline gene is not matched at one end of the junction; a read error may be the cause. Written as DNA, the CDR3 is TGTGCCAGCAGACTCCAGGGGGCGCGGATCTTT. Translating it yields CASRLQGARIF. The chain recombines TRBV12-3 or TRBV12-4 with TRBJ1-1; TRBD1 matches at 8 bases. The CDR3 consists of 11 residues.

The CDR3 DNA reads as TGTGCCAGCACATGGACAGAAAATCAGCCCCAGCATTTT. This codes for CASTWTENQPQHF. The V gene is TRBV6-5, the J gene TRBJ1-5, with TRBD1 as a possible D gene (6 bases). Germline assignment: CDR1 MNHEY and CDR2 SVGAGI. This CDR3 has 13 amino acids. V was clipped by 7 bases and J by 4 bases, with 11 bases between them.

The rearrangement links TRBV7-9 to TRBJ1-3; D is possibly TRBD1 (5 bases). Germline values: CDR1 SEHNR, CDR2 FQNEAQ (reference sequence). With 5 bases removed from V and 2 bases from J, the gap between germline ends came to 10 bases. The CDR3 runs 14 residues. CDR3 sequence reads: CASSPQGTGNTIYF. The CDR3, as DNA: TGTGCCAGCAGCCCCCAGGGAACTGGAAACACCATATATTTT.

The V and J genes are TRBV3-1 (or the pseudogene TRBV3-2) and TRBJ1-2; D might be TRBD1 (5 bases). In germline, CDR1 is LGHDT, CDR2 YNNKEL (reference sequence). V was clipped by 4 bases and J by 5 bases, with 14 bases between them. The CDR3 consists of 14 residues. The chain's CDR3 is CASSLRGSGYGYTF. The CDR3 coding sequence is TGTGCCAGCAGCCTCCGGGGGAGCGGGTATGGCTACACCTTC.

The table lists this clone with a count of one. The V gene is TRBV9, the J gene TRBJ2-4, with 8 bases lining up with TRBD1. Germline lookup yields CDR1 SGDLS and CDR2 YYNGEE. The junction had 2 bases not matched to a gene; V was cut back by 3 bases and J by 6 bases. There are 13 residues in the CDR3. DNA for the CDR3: TGTGCCAGCAGCGCCGGACAGGGAAACATTCAGTACTTC. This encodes CASSAGQGNIQYF.

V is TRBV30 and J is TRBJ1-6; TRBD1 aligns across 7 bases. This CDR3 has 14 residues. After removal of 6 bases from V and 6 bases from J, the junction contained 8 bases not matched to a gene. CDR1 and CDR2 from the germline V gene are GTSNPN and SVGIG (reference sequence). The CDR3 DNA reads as TGTGCCTGTCGAGCACAGGGGCCTAATTCACCCCTCCACTTT. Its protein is CACRAQGPNSPLHF.

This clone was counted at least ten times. The CDR3 bases are TGTGCCAGCAGCCAGACAGGGCTCCATGAAAAACTGTTTTTT. Amino acid sequence: CASSQTGLHEKLFF. The rearrangement uses TRBV3-1 (or the pseudogene TRBV3-2) and TRBJ1-4; TRBD1 aligns across 7 bases. V shed 3 bases and J 6 bases; nucleotides not matched to a gene: 4. The germline CDR1 and CDR2 sequences are LGHDT and YNNKEL (reference sequence). There are 14 residues in the CDR3.

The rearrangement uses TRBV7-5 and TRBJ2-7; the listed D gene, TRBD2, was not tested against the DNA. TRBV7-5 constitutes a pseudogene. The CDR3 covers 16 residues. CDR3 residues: CARSLPSGTFTYEQYV. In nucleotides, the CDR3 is TGTGCCAGAAGCTTACCTTCGGGGACTTTTACCTACGAGCAGTACGTC.

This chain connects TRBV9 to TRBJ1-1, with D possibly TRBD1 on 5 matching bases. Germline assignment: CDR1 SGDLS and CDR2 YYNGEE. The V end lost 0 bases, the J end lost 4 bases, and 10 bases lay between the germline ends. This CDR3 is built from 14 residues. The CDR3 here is CASSVGGEGTEAFF. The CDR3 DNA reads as TGTGCCAGCAGCGTAGGAGGGGAGGGCACTGAAGCTTTCTTT.

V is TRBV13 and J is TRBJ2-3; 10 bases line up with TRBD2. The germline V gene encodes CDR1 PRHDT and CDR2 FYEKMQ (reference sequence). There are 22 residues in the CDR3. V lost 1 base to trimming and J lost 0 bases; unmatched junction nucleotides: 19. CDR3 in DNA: TGTGCCAGCAGCTTAGATCCCCGATTAGCGGGGGGACAGTTTCCTAGCACAGATACGCAGTATTTT. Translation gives CASSLDPRLAGGQFPSTDTQYF.

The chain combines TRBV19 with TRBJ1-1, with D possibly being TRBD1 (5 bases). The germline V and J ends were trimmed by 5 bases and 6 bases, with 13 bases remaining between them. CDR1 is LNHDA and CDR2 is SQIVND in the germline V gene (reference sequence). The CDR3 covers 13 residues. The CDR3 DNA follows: TGTGCCAGTAGTCCGTCAGGGTTGTCTGAAGCTTTCTTT. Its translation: CASSPSGLSEAFF.

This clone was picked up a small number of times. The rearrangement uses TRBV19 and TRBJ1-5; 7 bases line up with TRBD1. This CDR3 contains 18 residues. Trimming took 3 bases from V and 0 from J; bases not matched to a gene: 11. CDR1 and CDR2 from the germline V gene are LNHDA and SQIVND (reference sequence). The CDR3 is CASSISGQEIYSNQPQHF. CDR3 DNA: TGTGCCAGTAGTATTAGTGGACAGGAGATTTATAGCAATCAGCCCCAGCATTTT. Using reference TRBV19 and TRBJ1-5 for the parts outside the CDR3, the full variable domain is DGGITQSPKYLFRKEGQNVTLSCEQNLNHDAMYWYRQDPGQGLRLIYYSQIVNDFQKGDIAEGYSVSREKKESFPLTVTSAQKNPTAFYLCASSISGQEIYSNQPQHFGDGTRLSIL.

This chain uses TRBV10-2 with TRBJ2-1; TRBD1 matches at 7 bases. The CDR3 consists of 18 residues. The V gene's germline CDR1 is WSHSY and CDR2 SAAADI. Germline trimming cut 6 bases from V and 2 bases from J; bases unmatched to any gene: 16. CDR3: CASRTGVNNLGAYNEQFF. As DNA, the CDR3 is TGCGCCAGCAGAACAGGGGTAAATAATCTGGGGGCCTACAATGAGCAGTTCTTC.

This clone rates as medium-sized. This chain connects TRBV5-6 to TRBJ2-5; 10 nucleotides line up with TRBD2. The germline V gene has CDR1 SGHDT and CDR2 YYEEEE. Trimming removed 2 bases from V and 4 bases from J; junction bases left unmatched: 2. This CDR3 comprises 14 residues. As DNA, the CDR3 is TGTGCCAGCAGCTTTTCTAGCGGGGGAGAGACCCAGTACTTC. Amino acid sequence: CASSFSSGGETQYF.

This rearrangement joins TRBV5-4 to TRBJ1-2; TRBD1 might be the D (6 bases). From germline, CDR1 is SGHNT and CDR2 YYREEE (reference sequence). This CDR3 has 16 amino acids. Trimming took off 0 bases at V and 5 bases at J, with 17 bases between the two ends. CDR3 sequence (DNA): TGTGCCAGCAGCTTGGACCCGGGGGGCGCGAGGTATGGCTACACCTTC. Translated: CASSLDPGGARYGYTF.